This T cell receptor beta chain stems from a study of CD8+ T cells in alopecia areata. Study-level background: Patients took tofacitinib for 6 to 18 months, followed by 6 drug-free months. Scoring of severity for treated patients was based on percentage of affected scalp area. Broader study findings: Sharing of TCRs across patients appeared less clear than in mice, possibly for HLA-related reasons. Tofacitinib significantly brought down scalp clonality and expanded CD8+ clones among top 100.

cDNA prepared by RNA extraction and subsequent reverse transcription served as the template for sequencing. Measured with immunoSEQ multiplex PCR; TCRdb has only the in-frame clones, and not every one. The sample has about 94,000 clones, 70% to 85% seen once. This CDR3 spans 13 amino acids. Germline loops: CDR1 SGHTA, CDR2 FQGTGA. V lost 4 bases, J lost 3 bases, and 9 bases lay in between. About this clone: Its antigen is still unknown. In the same sample, other DNA sequences code for this CDR3.

Treatment defined: oral pan-JAK inhibitor, 5-10 mg twice daily. Here the sequenced sample was CD8+ T cells sorted from blood, taken around week 44, from a patient treated with tofacitinib. This rearrangement joins TRBV7-3 to TRBJ1-1, with no clear D. This clonotype originated in a human donor with alopecia areata. CDR3 sequence reads: CASSSDPYTEAFF. CDR3 sequence (DNA): TGTGCCAGCAGCTCGGACCCTTACACTGAAGCTTTCTTT.